This TCR beta chain was obtained from a study of spatial heterogeneity in lung cancer (dated 2019 in TCRdb). General notes on the study: The donors were about 71 patients from the lung TRACERx cohort who had early-stage, untreated non-small cell lung cancer. Follow-up PBMC samples were sequenced whenever available, with the median time to follow-up being around 25 months after resection. Beta-chain transcripts were consistently detected in greater numbers than alpha-chain transcripts, which likely reflected higher beta-chain transcript abundance. In the raw uncorrected reads, each unique combination of TCR and UMI appeared on average more than ten times. In non-small cell lung cancer, the study made a quantitative comparison of TCR alpha and beta repertoires among multiple tumor regions, matched nontumor lung and blood. The study linked features of the TCR repertoire to counts of nonsynonymous mutations, which were determined by whole-exome sequencing of tumor tissue. Both alpha and beta chains were TCR-sequenced in samples taken at surgery, namely 220 tumor regions, more than 62 matched nontumor lung samples and 56 PBMC samples. Paper-wide results and their limitations: Confirming at a functional level the hypothesis that regional TCRs recognize regional mutations was considered to require additional single-cell paired TCR alpha and beta sequencing. Ubiquitous expanded tumor TCRs showed up in blood more often at tumor resection than at routine follow-up. Only roughly 14 patients were included in comparisons of baseline and follow-up blood repertoires.

The table lists this clonotype with a few counts. The antigen this receptor binds is unknown. Base qualities are not at hand, and no much larger clone is one base apart. The library was generated by 5' RACE. Sequencing used a NextSeq 500. The TCR library protocol attached a unique molecular identifier to each TCR cDNA molecule to allow correction of PCR and sequencing errors. In the authors' own workflow: TCR identification, UMI-based error correction and CDR3 extraction were performed with Decombinator tools. TCRs above a frequency of 2 per 1,000, corresponding to the top 1% of the tumor frequency distribution, were defined as expanded. Rényi diversity was computed with the R vegan package after subsampling each repertoire 100 times to 5,000 TCRs. CDR3 similarity networks were built from amino acid triplet string-kernel similarity, with CDR3s being connected when pairwise similarity was above 0.82. TCRdb itself trimmed the public reads at Q25 with fastp, ran MiXCR and retained productive beta chains. Rows are combined by CDR3 protein, so each entry shows the most common genes and DNA. These V and J calls derive from TCRdb rather than the authors' analysis. This sample has tens of thousands of distinct CDR3 sequences in its table, and about an eighth of those were observed once. The top ten clonotypes cover roughly a third of the sample.

Per the publication, the time point label means: blood at routine non-recurrence follow-up after resection. For TCR sequencing, whole RNA was extracted from tumor and nontumor lung tissue, or from cryopreserved PBMC samples, and no cell sorting was done. Patients were selected for TCR sequencing only if sufficient RNA was available from at least two tumor regions. The germline V gene provides CDR1 SGHRS and CDR2 YFSETQ. Between the V and J ends, shortened by 0 bases and 5 bases respectively, the junction contains 9 bases. Reading from cysteine to phenylalanine, the CDR3 counts 13 amino acids. The DNA shown is the 39-base CDR3, in frame from base 1.

The source of this sequence is a male donor with early-stage non-small cell lung cancer. The sequencing here drew on PBMCs, taken at follow-up. Here the chain combines TRBV5-1 and TRBJ2-7; TRBD1 is a weak D gene call, 6 bases matching. The nucleotides are TGCGCCAGCAGCTTGGGGACAGTTGACGAGCAGTACTTC. This gives the protein CASSLGTVDEQYF.